This is a list of T cell receptor beta chains from one sample in a study of T-cell reconstitution after alpha-beta-depleted transplantation in children. MiXCR was run by TCRdb on the PCR reads, yielding one entry per CDR3 protein. The data show around 300,000 distinct CDR3 sequences, 10% seen once. Sequenced material: PBMCs, taken before TCRalphabeta/CD19-depleted stem cell transplant. The receptors were gathered from a boy in the first two years of life with acute myeloid leukemia, due to receive a stem cell transplant. Both conserved end residues are part of each CDR3. A D gene is named only where the DNA matches it firmly. Rows may omit the clone size; those that give it use once, few, many or a size class.

V	size	J	D	CDR3	DNA
TRBV24-1	few	TRBJ2-3	-	CATSDWSNERDTQYF	TGTGCCACCAGTGATTGGTCCAACGAGCGGGATACGCAGTATTTT
TRBV28	-	TRBJ2-7	TRBD2	CASSWEREGRYEQYF	TGTGCCAGCAGTTGGGAGCGGGAGGGGCGGTACGAGCAGTACTTC
TRBV7-9	many	TRBJ2-7	TRBD2	CASSLAPGGNYYEQYF	TGTGCCAGCAGCTTAGCGCCGGGGGGGAATTACTACGAGCAGTACTTC
TRBV27	many	TRBJ2-1	TRBD2	CASSPVGPSGGFLYNEQFF	TGTGCCAGCAGCCCCGTGGGCCCCTCGGGAGGTTTTCTCTACAATGAGCAGTTCTTC
TRBV5-1	many	TRBJ2-5	TRBD2	CASSLRVSGAQETQYF	TGCGCCAGCAGCTTGAGGGTTAGCGGGGCTCAAGAGACCCAGTACTTC
TRBV20-1	many	TRBJ2-2	TRBD2	CSARVPSGSGIGELFF	TGCAGTGCTAGAGTGCCATCGGGTAGCGGGATCGGGGAGCTGTTTTTT
TRBV11-2	-	TRBJ2-1	TRBD2	CASSPTSGYYNEQLF	TGTGCCAGCAGCCCGACTAGCGGATACTACAATGAGCAGTTATTC
TRBV28	many	TRBJ1-2	-	CASSPWAGNYGYTF	TGTGCCAGCAGCCCCTGGGCGGGTAACTATGGCTACACCTTC
TRBV10-3	-	TRBJ2-2	TRBD2	CAISEAGLQTGELFF	TGTGCCATCAGTGAAGCGGGGCTTCAAACCGGGGAGCTGTTTTTT
TRBV15	many	TRBJ2-5	-	CATSRDPQGVETQYF	TGTGCCACCAGTAGAGATCCCCAGGGTGTCGAGACCCAGTACTTC
TRBV15	many	TRBJ2-3	-	CATSRGGVGTDTQYF	TGTGCCACCAGCAGAGGAGGGGTTGGCACAGATACGCAGTATTTT
TRBV20-1	many	TRBJ1-3	-	CSATDRLAGNTIYF	TGCAGTGCTACCGACAGGCTTGCTGGAAACACCATATATTTT
TRBV5-6	many	TRBJ2-3	-	CASSLDQGSADTQYF	TGTGCCAGCAGCTTGGACCAGGGAAGCGCAGATACGCAGTATTTT
TRBV12-3/TRBV12-4	many	TRBJ1-6	TRBD1	CASSGQGASPLHF	TGTGCCAGCAGTGGGCAGGGGGCATCACCCCTCCACTTT
TRBV28	-	TRBJ2-3	TRBD2	CASTPGLAGDDTQYF	TGTGCCAGCACCCCGGGACTAGCGGGAGATGATACGCAGTATTTT
TRBV20-1	few	TRBJ2-1	-	CSALGSRSYNEQFF	TGCAGTGCACTCGGGAGTAGGTCCTACAATGAGCAGTTCTTC
TRBV12-3/TRBV12-4	many	TRBJ2-3	TRBD2	CASRRAAGATDTQYF	TGTGCCAGCAGGAGAGCGGCGGGAGCAACAGATACGCAGTATTTT
TRBV19	many	TRBJ2-3	-	CASSTGTGGTQYF	TGTGCCAGTAGTACTGGGACCGGGGGTACGCAGTATTTT
TRBV20-1	many	TRBJ1-3	-	CSRSSGNTIYF	TGCAGTCGAAGCTCTGGAAACACCATATATTTT
TRBV9	many	TRBJ2-7	TRBD1	CASSALTGDEQYF	TGTGCCAGCAGCGCCCTGACAGGGGACGAGCAGTACTTC
TRBV6-2/TRBV6-3	many	TRBJ2-1	TRBD2	CASSLLAGSYNEQFF	TGTGCCAGCAGCCTACTAGCGGGGTCCTACAATGAGCAGTTCTTC
TRBV7-2	many	TRBJ2-4	-	CASSLDRGSQSLQYF	TGTGCCAGCAGCTTAGATAGGGGCTCCCAAAGTCTTCAGTACTTC
TRBV6-2/TRBV6-3	-	TRBJ2-1	-	CASSPEGMINEQFF	TGTGCCAGCAGTCCTGAAGGGATGATCAATGAGCAGTTCTTC
TRBV7-8	few	TRBJ2-6	-	CASSAPWAGASGANVLTF	TGTGCCAGCAGCGCCCCCTGGGCAGGGGCGTCGGGGGCCAACGTCCTGACTTTC
TRBV19	few	TRBJ2-1	-	CASSIDWWQSSYNEQFF	TGTGCCAGTAGTATAGATTGGTGGCAGAGCTCCTACAATGAGCAGTTCTTC
TRBV4-3	many	TRBJ2-1	TRBD2	CASSPLAGGNEQFF	TGCGCCAGCAGCCCCCTGGCGGGAGGTAATGAGCAGTTCTTC
TRBV11-3	-	TRBJ2-1	-	CASSLGVQALLHDEQFF	TGTGCCAGCAGCTTAGGAGTTCAAGCCTTGCTTCACGATGAGCAGTTCTTC
TRBV7-7	few	TRBJ2-5	-	CASSRQHQETQYF	TGTGCCAGCAGCCGACAGCACCAAGAGACCCAGTACTTC
TRBV7-9	-	TRBJ1-1	-	CAGRSGRGGLSTEAFF	TGTGCCGGCCGATCGGGTCGGGGGGGTTTGAGCACTGAAGCTTTCTTT
TRBV28	many	TRBJ2-3	-	CASSYNEGDTQYF	TGTGCCAGCAGTTACAATGAGGGAGATACGCAGTATTTT
TRBV2	many	TRBJ2-1	-	CASYVYNEQFF	TGTGCCAGCTACGTCTACAATGAGCAGTTCTTC
TRBV6-1	-	TRBJ2-1	TRBD1	CASRTGGRSSYNEQFF	TGTGCCAGCAGGACAGGGGGCCGTTCCTCCTACAATGAGCAGTTCTTC
TRBV12-3/TRBV12-4	many	TRBJ2-5	TRBD1	CASSLTEGAETQYF	TGTGCCAGCAGTTTAACTGAGGGGGCAGAGACCCAGTACTTC
TRBV5-1	many	TRBJ2-5	-	CASRVATRYEETQYF	TGCGCCAGCAGGGTCGCGACTAGGTATGAAGAGACCCAGTACTTC
TRBV10-3	many	TRBJ2-6	-	CAISAGTSSSGANVLTF	TGTGCCATCTCAGCCGGGACGTCAAGCTCTGGGGCCAACGTCCTGACTTTC
TRBV7-3	many	TRBJ2-2	-	CASSLKGFGELFF	TGTGCCAGCAGCTTAAAGGGGTTCGGGGAGCTGTTTTTT
TRBV12-3/TRBV12-4	-	TRBJ1-4	-	CASSLGSRVGNEKLFF	TGTGCCAGCAGTCTTGGGAGCAGGGTAGGGAATGAAAAACTGTTTTTT
TRBV11-2	many	TRBJ2-2	TRBD1	CASSTMASGGTGELFF	TGTGCCAGCAGCACAATGGCGTCAGGGGGCACCGGGGAGCTGTTTTTT
TRBV5-1	many	TRBJ2-6	-	CASSLGLGRPPIGANVLTF	TGCGCCAGCAGCTTGGGGCTAGGACGACCCCCGATCGGGGCCAACGTCCTGACTTTC
TRBV18	-	TRBJ1-1	-	CASSRANTEAFF	TGTGCCAGCTCACGTGCGAACACTGAAGCTTTCTTT
TRBV20-1	many	TRBJ2-7	TRBD1	CSAPGQGPLEQYF	TGCAGTGCCCCAGGACAGGGACCGCTCGAGCAGTACTTC
TRBV27	many	TRBJ1-1	TRBD1	CASSSLGTGGLGGTEAFF	TGTGCCAGCAGTTCCCTCGGGACAGGGGGCCTCGGGGGCACTGAAGCTTTCTTT
TRBV7-9	many	TRBJ2-6	-	CASSSRVTGANVLTF	TGTGCCAGCAGCTCCAGGGTGACTGGGGCCAACGTCCTGACTTTC
TRBV7-2	-	TRBJ2-1	-	CASSLASASYNEQFF	TGTGCCAGCAGCTTAGCTAGCGCCTCCTACAATGAGCAGTTCTTC
TRBV12-3/TRBV12-4	many	TRBJ2-3	-	CASSIGAGRDTQYF	TGTGCCAGCAGTATCGGGGCGGGGAGAGATACGCAGTATTTT
TRBV15	many	TRBJ2-7	-	CATSRESGVSYEQYF	TGTGCCACCAGCAGAGAATCCGGCGTCTCCTACGAGCAGTACTTC
TRBV24-1	many	TRBJ2-5	-	CATSRQDQETQYF	TGTGCCACCAGTCGGCAGGACCAAGAGACCCAGTACTTC
TRBV3-1	many	TRBJ1-1	-	CASSNGPEAFF	TGTGCCAGCAGTAACGGCCCTGAAGCTTTCTTT
TRBV4-3	many	TRBJ1-2	-	CASSQDRQINYGYTF	TGCGCCAGCAGCCAAGATCGCCAGATTAACTATGGCTACACCTTC
TRBV7-2	many	TRBJ2-3	-	CASSPDHTDTQYF	TGTGCCAGCAGCCCGGACCACACAGATACGCAGTATTTT
TRBV12-3/TRBV12-4	many	TRBJ1-6	-	CASSSSGFSPLHF	TGTGCCAGCAGTTCATCGGGATTCTCACCCCTCCACTTT
TRBV4-3	many	TRBJ2-3	TRBD2	CASSQVGSGRVADTQYF	TGCGCCAGCAGCCAAGTTGGTAGCGGGAGAGTTGCGGATACGCAGTATTTT
TRBV20-1	many	TRBJ2-7	TRBD1	CSARDGTGSYEQYF	TGCAGTGCTAGAGACGGGACAGGGTCCTACGAGCAGTACTTC
TRBV5-4	-	TRBJ2-1	TRBD2	CASSLTWLAGGNEQFF	TGTGCCAGCAGCTTGACGTGGCTAGCGGGAGGCAATGAGCAGTTCTTC
TRBV29-1	few	TRBJ1-2	-	CSVDVWGPKYGYTF	TGCAGCGTTGATGTGTGGGGGCCAAAGTATGGCTACACCTTC
TRBV7-3	many	TRBJ2-7	TRBD1	CASSVGGQGYEQYF	TGTGCCAGCAGCGTAGGGGGACAGGGGTACGAGCAGTACTTC
TRBV6-4	few	TRBJ2-2	-	CASVRPPNIEPGELFF	TGTGCCAGCGTCAGGCCTCCGAATATAGAACCCGGGGAGCTGTTTTTT
TRBV20-1	many	TRBJ2-7	-	CSARGYGHYEQYF	TGCAGTGCTAGAGGGTACGGACACTACGAGCAGTACTTC
TRBV18	many	TRBJ2-7	-	CASSPRSYEQYF	TGTGCCAGCAGCCCTAGGAGTTACGAGCAGTACTTC